This T cell receptor (beta chain) was obtained from a study of T cells after yellow fever vaccination. Study-level points and caveats: Weaker, the secondary response had a peak occurring faster, on day 5 versus 15. Although most clonotypes did not, a small share appeared in both CD4 and CD8 compartments.

This clonotype was recorded many times. What it recognizes is unknown. A process of 5'RACE template switching, which added a universal primer site and UMIs, was used to make TCR cDNA. TCRdb called the 5' RACE reads again in MiXCR, with one record for every CDR3 protein. Among 300,000 to 350,000 distinct CDR3 sequences listed, 3.5% to 4.5% were seen once. The CDR3 spans 14 residues. Germline assignment: CDR1 SGHRS and CDR2 YFSETQ. Trimming removed 0 bases from V and 4 bases from J, with 9 bases in between. The specimen comprised PBMCs, sampled 15 days after the yellow fever booster vaccination. The TCR sequence derives from a man younger than 30 who received the YFV17D yellow fever vaccine. The chain uses TRBV5-1 and TRBJ2-3; tentative D call: TRBD1 (5 bases). CDR3 sequence: CASSLGGPADTQYF. CDR3 nucleotide sequence: TGCGCCAGCAGCTTGGGGGGCCCGGCAGATACGCAGTATTTT.